The clone carrying this T cell receptor beta chain showed up just a few times. The trim removed 6 bases at V and 1 base at J, leaving 7 bases unmatched. The CDR3 contains 16 residues. From germline, CDR1 is LNHDA and CDR2 SQIVND (reference sequence). The researchers put approximately 200,000 CFSE-labeled responder cells into plates with approximately 200,000 irradiated, violet-dye-labeled stimulator cells. The authors sorted proliferating CFSE-low CD3+CD4+ and CD3+CD8+ responders after the reaction. Method: immunoSEQ multiplex PCR; TCRdb's copy keeps in-frame clones and lacks some. The sample shows about 25,000 clones, 40% of them seen only once. This sample was included in a study of graft-versus-host responses after intestinal transplantation. Points from the study as a whole: GvH clones surfaced in recipient marrow, some emerging earlier in ileum or blood.

This TCR came from a human patient who received an intestinal transplant. The rearrangement uses TRBV19 and TRBJ1-2; TRBD1 aligns across 11 bases. Sequencing was performed on alloreactive CD4+ T cells from a mixed lymphocyte reaction culture, taken before intestinal transplant. Indicated subset: CFSE-low proliferating T cells sorted from roughly six-day pre-transplant mixed lymphocyte reaction (GvH or HvG direction). The CDR3 reads CASSGTGGSYNYGYTF. The CDR3 region has the DNA TGTGCCAGTAGCGGGACAGGGGGATCTTATAACTATGGCTACACCTTC. Complete variable domain (other parts from reference TRBV19 and TRBJ1-2): DGGITQSPKYLFRKEGQNVTLSCEQNLNHDAMYWYRQDPGQGLRLIYYSQIVNDFQKGDIAEGYSVSREKKESFPLTVTSAQKNPTAFYLCASSGTGGSYNYGYTFGSGTRLTVV.